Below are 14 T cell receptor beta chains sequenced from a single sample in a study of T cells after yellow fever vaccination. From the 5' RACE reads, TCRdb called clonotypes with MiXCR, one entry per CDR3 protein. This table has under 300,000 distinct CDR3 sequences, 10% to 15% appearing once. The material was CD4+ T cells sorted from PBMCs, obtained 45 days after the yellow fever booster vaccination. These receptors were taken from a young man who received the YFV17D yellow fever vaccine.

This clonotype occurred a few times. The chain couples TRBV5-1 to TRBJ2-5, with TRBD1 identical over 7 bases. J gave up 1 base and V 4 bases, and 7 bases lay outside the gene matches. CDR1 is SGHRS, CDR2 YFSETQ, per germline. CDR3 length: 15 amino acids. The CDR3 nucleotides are TGCGCCAGCAGCCTAGAGACAGGGTTCCAAGAGACCCAGTACTTC. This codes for CASSLETGFQETQYF.

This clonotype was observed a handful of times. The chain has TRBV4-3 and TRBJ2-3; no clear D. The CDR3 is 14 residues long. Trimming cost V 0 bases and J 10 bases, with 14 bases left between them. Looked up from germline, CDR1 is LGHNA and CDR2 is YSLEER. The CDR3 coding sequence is TGCGCCAGCAGCCAAGAATTGGCTTTCTCCCCGCAGTATTTT. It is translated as CASSQELAFSPQYF.

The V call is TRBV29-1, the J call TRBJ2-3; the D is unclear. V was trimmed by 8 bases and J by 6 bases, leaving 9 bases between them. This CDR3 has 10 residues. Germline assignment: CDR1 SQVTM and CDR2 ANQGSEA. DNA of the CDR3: TGCAGCTCCGACGGGGATACGCAGTATTTT. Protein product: CSSDGDTQYF.

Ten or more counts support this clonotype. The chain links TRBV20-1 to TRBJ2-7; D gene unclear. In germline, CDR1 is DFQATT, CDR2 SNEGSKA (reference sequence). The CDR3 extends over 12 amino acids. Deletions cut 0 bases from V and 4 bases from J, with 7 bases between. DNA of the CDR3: TGCAGTGCTAGAGATGGCCGGTACGAGCAGTACTTC. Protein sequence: CSARDGRYEQYF.

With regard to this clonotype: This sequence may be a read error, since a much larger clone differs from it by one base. The CDR3 sequence: CASSKTNGGAGELFF. The CDR3 DNA reads TGTGCCAGCAGCAAAACCAATGGAGGTGCCGGGGAGCTGTTTTTT. This chain uses TRBV21-1 with TRBJ2-2; the D call of TRBD2 is as the table states it, not checked on the DNA. TRBV21-1 is a known pseudogene. CDR3 length: 15 residues.

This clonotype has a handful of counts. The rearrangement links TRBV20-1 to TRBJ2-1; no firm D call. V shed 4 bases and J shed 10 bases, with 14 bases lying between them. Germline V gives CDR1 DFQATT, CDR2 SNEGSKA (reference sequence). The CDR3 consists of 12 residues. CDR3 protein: CSATRPMAEQFF. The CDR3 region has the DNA TGCAGTGCTACCCGACCTATGGCCGAGCAGTTCTTC.

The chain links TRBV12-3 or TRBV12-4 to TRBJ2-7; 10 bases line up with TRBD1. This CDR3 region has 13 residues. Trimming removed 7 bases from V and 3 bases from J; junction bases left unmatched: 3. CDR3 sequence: CASTRTGGYEQYF. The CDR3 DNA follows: TGTGCCAGCACTCGGACAGGGGGCTACGAGCAGTACTTC.

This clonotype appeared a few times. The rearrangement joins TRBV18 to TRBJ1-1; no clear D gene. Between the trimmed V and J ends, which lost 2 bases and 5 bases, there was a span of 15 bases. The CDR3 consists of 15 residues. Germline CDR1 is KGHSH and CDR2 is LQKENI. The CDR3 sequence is CASSPYDRLSTEAFF. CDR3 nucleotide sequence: TGTGCCAGCTCACCATACGACCGTTTGTCTACTGAAGCTTTCTTT.

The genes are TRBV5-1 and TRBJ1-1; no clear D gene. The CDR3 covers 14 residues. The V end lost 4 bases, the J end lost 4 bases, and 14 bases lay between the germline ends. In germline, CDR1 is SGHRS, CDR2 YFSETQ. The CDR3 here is CASSPGPGGTEAFF. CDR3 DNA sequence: TGCGCCAGCAGCCCCGGGCCCGGCGGCACTGAAGCTTTCTTT.

The CDR3 is CASSFVIAVANVLTF. As DNA, the CDR3 is TGTGCCAGCAGTTTCGTAATAGCGGTGGCCAACGTCCTGACTTTC. V and J are TRBV6-2 or TRBV6-3 and TRBJ2-6; D may be TRBD2 (6 bases). CDR3 size: 15 residues. Trimming stripped 4 bases from V and 6 bases from J, with 13 bases between. Germline V CDR1 and CDR2: MNHEY, SVGEGT.

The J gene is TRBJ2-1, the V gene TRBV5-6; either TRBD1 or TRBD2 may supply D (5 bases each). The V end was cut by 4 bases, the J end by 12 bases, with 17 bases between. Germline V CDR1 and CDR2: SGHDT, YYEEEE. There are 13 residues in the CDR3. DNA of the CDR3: TGTGCCAGCAGCGCACGTGGGGGAACAGGGCAGTTCTTC. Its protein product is CASSARGGTGQFF.

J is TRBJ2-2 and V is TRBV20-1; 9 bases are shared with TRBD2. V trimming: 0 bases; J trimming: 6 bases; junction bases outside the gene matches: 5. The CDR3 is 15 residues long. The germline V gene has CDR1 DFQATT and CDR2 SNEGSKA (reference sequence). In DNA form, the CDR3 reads TGCAGTGCTAGAGAGAGTCTAGCGGGACCCGGGGAGCTGTTTTTT. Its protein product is CSARESLAGPGELFF.

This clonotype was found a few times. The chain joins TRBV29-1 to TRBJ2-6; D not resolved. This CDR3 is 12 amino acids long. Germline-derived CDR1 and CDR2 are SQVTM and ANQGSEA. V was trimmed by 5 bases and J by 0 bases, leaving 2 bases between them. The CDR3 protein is CSVLSGANVLTF. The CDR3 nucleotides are TGCAGCGTTCTCTCTGGGGCCAACGTCCTGACTTTC.

The CDR3 loop is CASSSYRAEKLFF. In nucleotides, the CDR3 is TGTGCCAGCAGTTCTTACAGGGCTGAAAAACTGTTTTTT. The chain uses TRBV12-3 or TRBV12-4 and TRBJ1-4, with D maybe TRBD1 (6 bases). Trimming shortened V by 4 bases and J by 7 bases, and 10 bases separated the two germline ends. The CDR3 consists of 13 residues.